Detailed here is one T cell receptor (beta chain). Only in-frame clones appear in the TCRdb table, and some are missing; sequencing was by immunoSEQ multiplex PCR. The table includes 95,000 to 150,000 clones, roughly 91% detected once. This entry belongs to a study of T cell responses to AZD1222 COVID-19 vaccine. The CDR3 has 12 amino acids. V dropped 6 bases and J dropped 6; count of bases not matched to a gene: 4. Germline-derived CDR1 and CDR2 are LNHDA and SQIVND (reference sequence). V gene TRBV19 combines with J gene TRBJ2-5, with 7 bases matching TRBD2. The material was peripheral blood, obtained on day 0 of AZD1222 vaccination. The sequence came from an adult in good health. CDR3 coding DNA: TGTGCCAGTAGCGGGGGGTGGAAGACCCAGTACTTC. It specifies CASSGGWKTQYF.